These 23 T cell receptor beta chains were sequenced from one sample in a study of shared clonotypes between healthy human individuals. Cells designated naive CD8 were CD45RO-negative and were positively selected for CCR7, with terminally differentiated effector memory CD45RA+ cells excluded. TCRdb's copy holds only in-frame clones and misses some; the assay was immunoSEQ multiplex PCR. The sample lists about 2 million clones; approximately 95% were seen once. The specimen was naive CD8+ T cells sorted from blood. All receptors derive from a man younger than 35 in good health.

This chain links TRBV7-2 with TRBJ1-6; maybe TRBD1 (5 bases). V shed 5 bases and J shed 4 bases, with 9 bases lying between them. Per the germline V gene, CDR1 is SGHTA and CDR2 is FQGNSA. This CDR3 spans 14 amino acids. CDR3 amino acids: CASSITGYNSPLHF. CDR3 sequence (DNA): TGTGCCAGCAGCATAACAGGTTATAATTCACCCCTCCACTTT.

V usage is TRBV7-2 and J usage is TRBJ2-1; 8 bases line up with TRBD1. The ends lost 3 bases at V and 4 bases at J; junction bases unmatched: 8. This CDR3 has 16 amino acids. Per the germline V gene, CDR1 is SGHTA and CDR2 is FQGNSA. The DNA for the CDR3 is TGTGCCAGCAGCTTGACTCGGGACAGGAGTTACAATGAGCAGTTCTTC. Translation: CASSLTRDRSYNEQFF.

The V call is TRBV4-2, the J call TRBJ1-1; D is uncertain. Trimming shortened V by 0 bases and J by 4 bases, and 6 bases separated the two germline ends. CDR1 and CDR2 from the germline V gene are LGHNA and YNFKEQ. This CDR3 region has 13 residues. CDR3 nucleotide sequence: TGTGCCAGCAGCCAAGAAGTAATCACTGAAGCTTTCTTT. This codes for CASSQEVITEAFF.

This chain links TRBV21-1 with TRBJ1-3; the D call TRBD1 from the table was never checked on the DNA. TRBV21-1 is termed a pseudogene. The CDR3 totals 14 residues. For the CDR3, the DNA is TGTGCCAGCAGATCATCAGGGTTAGGAAACACCATATATTTT. Translated: CASRSSGLGNTIYF.

This clone was counted once. This chain connects TRBV27 to TRBJ2-2; D possibly corresponds to TRBD1 (5 bases). Trimming pared 4 bases from V and 2 bases from J, leaving 11 bases between. Germline V CDR1 and CDR2: MNHEY, SMNVEV (reference sequence). The CDR3 is 15 amino acids. The CDR3 sequence is CASSYRQSNTGELFF. In nucleotides, the CDR3 is TGTGCCAGCAGTTACAGACAGAGTAACACCGGGGAGCTGTTTTTT.

The genes are TRBV9 and TRBJ2-1, with 7 bases matching TRBD2. There are 16 residues in the CDR3. Germline CDR1 is SGDLS and CDR2 is YYNGEE. Trimming at V came to 0 bases and at J to 7 bases, leaving 10 bases not matched to a gene. DNA of the CDR3: TGTGCCAGCAGCGTAGAGGTGGGGCTAGCGGTTAATGAGCAGTTCTTC. This translates into CASSVEVGLAVNEQFF. The full variable domain, in which reference TRBV9 and TRBJ2-1 provide the parts outside the CDR3, is DSGVTQTPKHLITATGQRVTLRCSPRSGDLSVYWYQQSLDQGLQFLIQYYNGEERAKGNILERFSAQQFPDLHSELNLSSLELGDSALYFCASSVEVGLAVNEQFFGPGTRLTVL.

Worth noting for this clone: This specimen includes other DNA sequences encoding the same CDR3. V is TRBV2 and J is TRBJ2-7, with 9 bases lining up with TRBD1. The length of the CDR3 is 13 residues. With 6 bases clipped from V and 4 bases from J, the junction kept 4 bases outside the gene matches. CDR1 and CDR2 (germline): SNHLY, FYNNEI. The CDR3 DNA reads as TGTGCCAGCAGGGGGACAGGGACTTACGAGCAGTACTTC. Translating it yields CASRGTGTYEQYF.

The V gene is TRBV10-1, the J gene TRBJ2-2, with TRBD1 matching 7 bases. The CDR3 sequence is 13 residues long. Germline V gene lookup returns CDR1 WNHNN and CDR2 SYGVQD (reference sequence). Trimming cost V 11 bases and J 7 bases; bases outside gene matches: 10. The chain's CDR3 is CACRDSLGGELFF. The CDR3, as DNA: TGCGCCTGTCGGGACAGCCTGGGCGGGGAGCTGTTTTTT.

The chain couples TRBV18 to TRBJ2-7, with 9 bases aligning to TRBD1. Looked up from germline, CDR1 is KGHSH and CDR2 is LQKENI. V lost 2 bases to trimming and J lost 0 bases; unmatched junction nucleotides: 5. The CDR3 has 16 amino acids. DNA of the CDR3: TGTGCCAGCTCACCATCCGGACAGGGGTACTCCTACGAGCAGTACTTC. Translated, it gives CASSPSGQGYSYEQYF. Full variable domain (outside the CDR3, taken from reference TRBV18 and TRBJ2-7): NAGVMQNPRHLVRRRGQEARLRCSPMKGHSHVYWYRQLPEEGLKFMVYLQKENIIDESGMPKERFSAEFPKEGPSILRIQQVVRGDSAAYFCASSPSGQGYSYEQYFGPGTRLTVT.

This clone was detected a few times. This rearrangement joins TRBV28 to TRBJ1-5; 9 bases align to TRBD1. The V segment lost 6 bases and the J segment 5 bases; nucleotides outside the gene matches: 5. CDR3 size: 14 residues. Germline V gives CDR1 MDHEN, CDR2 SYDVKM. The CDR3 loop is CASSLQGAYQPQHF. The CDR3 DNA reads TGTGCCAGCAGCCTACAGGGGGCTTATCAGCCCCAGCATTTT.

This clone appeared a few times. The J gene is TRBJ1-2, the V gene TRBV19; D is possibly TRBD1 (6 bases). Germline loops: CDR1 LNHDA, CDR2 SQIVND (reference sequence). The CDR3 runs 12 residues. V was clipped by 9 bases and J by 4 bases, with 12 bases between them. This chain's CDR3 is CASLTGSYGYTF. Here the CDR3 DNA reads TGTGCCAGCCTGACAGGCTCCTATGGCTACACCTTC.

The chain uses TRBV2 and TRBJ2-5; 13 nucleotides align to TRBD2. J lost 3 bases, V lost 4 bases, and 11 bases had no gene match. CDR1 and CDR2 from the germline V gene are SNHLY and FYNNEI. The CDR3 is 18 amino acids. In DNA form, the CDR3 reads TGTGCCAGCAGTGGATGGTTAGGGACTAGCGGGGAGAAAGAGACCCAGTACTTC. Translating gives CASSGWLGTSGEKETQYF.

The chain links TRBV29-1 to TRBJ2-1; 9 bases are a match to TRBD1. With V trimmed by 1 base and J by 4 bases, 2 bases remained unmatched. Germline lookup yields CDR1 SQVTM and CDR2 ANQGSEA. The CDR3 runs 14 residues. The CDR3 region has the DNA TGCAGCGTTGAAGGGACAGGGGTATACAATGAGCAGTTCTTC. Protein: CSVEGTGVYNEQFF.

The rearrangement links TRBV28 to TRBJ2-3, with D perhaps matching TRBD1 (5 bases). CDR1 is MDHEN and CDR2 is SYDVKM in the germline V gene. V was shortened by 4 bases and J by 5 bases, with 19 bases between the two germline ends. The CDR3 covers 16 residues. CDR3 residues: CASSSHSGIGVDTQYF. CDR3 DNA sequence: TGTGCCAGCAGTTCGCACTCAGGGATTGGGGTAGATACGCAGTATTTT.

The sample holds one count of this clone. V and J are TRBV6-5 and TRBJ2-5; D tentatively reads TRBD1 or TRBD2 (5 bases each). This CDR3 contains 14 residues. Germline V gene data show CDR1 as MNHEY and CDR2 as SVGAGI. Trimming removed 5 bases from V and 6 bases from J, with 16 bases in between. The CDR3 DNA reads TGTGCCAGCAGTGCGTCCCTTGGGGGACAGACCCAGTACTTC. Translation: CASSASLGGQTQYF.

V is TRBV2 and J is TRBJ2-5; possibly TRBD1 for D (5 bases). From germline, CDR1 is SNHLY and CDR2 FYNNEI. This CDR3 region has 16 residues. V gave up 1 base and J gave up 2 bases, with 14 bases separating them. CDR3 DNA: TGTGCCAGCAGTGAAGGGCCGCAGGGTGGTCAAGAGACCCAGTACTTC. This encodes CASSEGPQGGQETQYF.

The chain uses TRBV6-5 and TRBJ2-1, with D possibly TRBD2 on 6 matching bases. The germline CDR1 and CDR2 sequences are MNHEY and SVGAGI. The CDR3 length is 16 residues. V was shortened by 0 bases and J by 5 bases, with 14 bases between the two germline ends. The CDR3 spells CASSYSLGSVHNEQFF. CDR3 coding DNA: TGTGCCAGCAGTTACTCGCTCGGGAGCGTCCACAATGAGCAGTTCTTC.

The rearrangement joins TRBV7-2 to TRBJ2-5, with D maybe TRBD2 (5 bases). This CDR3 is 14 amino acids long. Trimming left V 5 bases short and J 2 bases short, with 12 bases between. The germline V gene has CDR1 SGHTA and CDR2 FQGNSA. The CDR3 loop reads CASSQWEFQETQYF. In DNA form, the CDR3 reads TGTGCCAGCAGCCAGTGGGAGTTTCAAGAGACCCAGTACTTC.

This chain connects TRBV7-9 to TRBJ2-3; D is unclear. The ends were cut back, 3 bases at V and 6 bases at J, with 10 bases in the middle. CDR3 length: 13 amino acids. From germline, CDR1 is SEHNR and CDR2 FQNEAQ (reference sequence). The CDR3 spells CASSFLATDTQYF. Written as DNA, the CDR3 is TGTGCCAGCAGCTTTCTTGCGACGGATACGCAGTATTTT.

The genes are TRBV28 and TRBJ2-3; the D is unclear. Germline CDR1 reads MDHEN; CDR2 reads SYDVKM. Trimming left V 3 bases short and J 1 base short, with 8 bases between. This CDR3 has 14 residues. In DNA, the CDR3 is TGTGCCAGCAGTTTCAGGCAGGGCACAGATACGCAGTATTTT. Translating it yields CASSFRQGTDTQYF. Full variable domain (outside the CDR3, taken from reference TRBV28 and TRBJ2-3): DVKVTQSSRYLVKRTGEKVFLECVQDMDHENMFWYRQDPGLGLRLIYFSYDVKMKEKGDIPEGYSVSREKKERFSLILESASTNQTSMYLCASSFRQGTDTQYFGPGTRLTVL.

In regard to this clone: This specimen includes other DNA sequences encoding the same CDR3. The chain combines TRBV28 with TRBJ2-7, with 8 bases matching TRBD1. V gave up 3 bases and J gave up 4 bases; unmatched junction bases: 5. The CDR3 totals 14 residues. Germline CDR1 is MDHEN and CDR2 is SYDVKM. CDR3 sequence (DNA): TGTGCCAGCAGTTTCGTGACAGGGGCGTACGAGCAGTACTTC. It specifies CASSFVTGAYEQYF.

The chain joins TRBV6-1 to TRBJ1-4; tentative D call: TRBD1 (5 bases). V gave up 0 bases and J gave up 4 bases, with 9 bases separating them. Germline CDR1 is MNHNS and CDR2 is SASEGT. The CDR3 runs 15 residues. The CDR3 sequence is CASSEAGEGNEKLFF. The CDR3 nucleotides read TGTGCCAGCAGTGAAGCGGGGGAGGGTAATGAAAAACTGTTTTTT.

V is TRBV5-6 and J is TRBJ2-7; D may be TRBD1 (5 bases). The V and J ends lost 0 bases and 8 bases respectively, with 21 bases between them. This CDR3 has 16 residues. Per the germline V gene, CDR1 is SGHDT and CDR2 is YYEEEE. CDR3 coding DNA: TGTGCCAGCAGCTTGGGTAACCATCCTAGACAGTTCAAGCAGTACTTC. Translated: CASSLGNHPRQFKQYF.